Reported below is one T cell receptor beta chain. Sequencing was performed with immunoSEQ multiplex PCR; in TCRdb, only in-frame clones are kept and a portion is missing. The sample carries about 26,000 clones, roughly 77% recorded once. This record belongs to a study of preoperative IRX-2 immunotherapy in early breast cancer. Noted treatment: preoperative locoregional IRX-2 cytokine immunotherapy. Samples came from a phase Ib trial of preoperative locoregional IRX-2 cytokine immunotherapy. The germline V gene encodes CDR1 SQVTM and CDR2 ANQGSEA. CDR3 length: 12 residues. The V end lost 3 bases, the J end lost 3 bases, and 8 bases lay between the germline ends.

This sequence originates from a human donor with breast cancer. The input for sequencing was lymph node tissue, taken after IRX-2 immunotherapy. V usage is TRBV29-1 and J usage is TRBJ1-2; tentatively, D is TRBD1 (6 bases). CDR3: CSVEDRHYGYTF. DNA for the CDR3: TGCAGCGTTGAGGACAGACACTATGGCTACACCTTC.